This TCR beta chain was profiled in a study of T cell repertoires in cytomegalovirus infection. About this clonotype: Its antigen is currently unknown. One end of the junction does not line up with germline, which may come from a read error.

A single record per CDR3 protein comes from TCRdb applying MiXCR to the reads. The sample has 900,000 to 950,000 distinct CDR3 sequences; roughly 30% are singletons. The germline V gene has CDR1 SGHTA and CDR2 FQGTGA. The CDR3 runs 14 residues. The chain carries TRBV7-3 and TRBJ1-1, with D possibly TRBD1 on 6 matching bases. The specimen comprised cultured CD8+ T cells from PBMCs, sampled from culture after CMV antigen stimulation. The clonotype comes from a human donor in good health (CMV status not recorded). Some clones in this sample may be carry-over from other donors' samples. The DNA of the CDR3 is TGTGCCAGCAGCTTAGGACTAGGGGACACTAAAGCTTTCTTT. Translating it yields CASSLGLGDTKAFF.